The present TCR beta chain was sequenced within a study of control samples from healthy donors and cancer patients. Clones were sequenced by immunoSEQ multiplex PCR, and TCRdb holds only the in-frame ones, with some missing. The table records 350,000 to 450,000 clones, 75% to 95% of them present only once. Source material: PBMCs. The receptor was isolated from a man aged 40-55 years with head and neck cancer.

In nucleotides, the CDR3 is TGTGCCAGCAGCGCTCCCGGGACAGGGCGTGCCAACGTCCTGACTTTC. Amino acids: CASSAPGTGRANVLTF. V gene TRBV7-9 combines with J gene TRBJ2-6; TRBD1 matches at 9 bases. This CDR3 contains 16 residues. In germline, CDR1 is SEHNR, CDR2 FQNEAQ (reference sequence). V lost 5 bases, J lost 7 bases, and 9 bases stayed unmatched.